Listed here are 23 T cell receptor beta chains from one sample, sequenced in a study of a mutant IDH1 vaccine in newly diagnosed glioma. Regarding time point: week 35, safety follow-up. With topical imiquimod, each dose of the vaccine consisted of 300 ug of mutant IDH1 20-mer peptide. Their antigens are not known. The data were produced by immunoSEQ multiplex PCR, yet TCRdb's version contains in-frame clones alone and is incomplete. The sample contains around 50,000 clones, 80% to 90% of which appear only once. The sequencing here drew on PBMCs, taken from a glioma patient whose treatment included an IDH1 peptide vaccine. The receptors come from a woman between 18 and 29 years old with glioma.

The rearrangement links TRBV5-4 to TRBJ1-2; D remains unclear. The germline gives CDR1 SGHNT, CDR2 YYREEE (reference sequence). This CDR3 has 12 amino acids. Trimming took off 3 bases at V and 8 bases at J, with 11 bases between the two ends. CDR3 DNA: TGTGCCAGCAGCTACGGGGTTTTGGGCTACACCTTC. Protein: CASSYGVLGYTF.

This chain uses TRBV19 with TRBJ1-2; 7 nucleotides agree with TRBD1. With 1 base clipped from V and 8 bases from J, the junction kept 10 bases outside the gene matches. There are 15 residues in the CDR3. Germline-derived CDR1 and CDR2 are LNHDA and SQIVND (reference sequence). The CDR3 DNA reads TGTGCCAGTAGTATAGGGGCGGGCAGGGGGGACGGCTACACCTTC. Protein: CASSIGAGRGDGYTF.

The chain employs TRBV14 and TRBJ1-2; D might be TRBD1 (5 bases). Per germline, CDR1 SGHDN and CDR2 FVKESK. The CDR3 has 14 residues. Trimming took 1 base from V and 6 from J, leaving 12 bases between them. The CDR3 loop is CASSQVGRGNGYTF. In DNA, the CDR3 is TGTGCCAGCAGCCAAGTTGGCCGGGGCAATGGCTACACCTTC.

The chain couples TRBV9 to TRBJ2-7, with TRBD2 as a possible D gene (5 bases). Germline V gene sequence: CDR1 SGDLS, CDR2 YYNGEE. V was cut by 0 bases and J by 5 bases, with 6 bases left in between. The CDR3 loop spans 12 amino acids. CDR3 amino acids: CASSVAGDEQYF. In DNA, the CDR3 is TGTGCCAGCAGCGTAGCCGGGGACGAGCAGTACTTC.

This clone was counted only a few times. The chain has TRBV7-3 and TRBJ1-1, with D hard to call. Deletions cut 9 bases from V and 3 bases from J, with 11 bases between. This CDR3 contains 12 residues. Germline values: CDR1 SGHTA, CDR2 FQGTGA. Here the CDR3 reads CARPADDTEAFF. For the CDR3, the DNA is TGTGCCAGACCGGCGGATGACACTGAAGCTTTCTTT. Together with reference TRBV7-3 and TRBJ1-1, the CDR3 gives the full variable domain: GAGVSQTPSNKVTEKGKYVELRCDPISGHTALYWYRQSLGQGPEFLIYFQGTGAADDSGLPNDRFFAVRPEGSVSTLKIQRTERGDSAVYLCARPADDTEAFFGQGTRLTVV.

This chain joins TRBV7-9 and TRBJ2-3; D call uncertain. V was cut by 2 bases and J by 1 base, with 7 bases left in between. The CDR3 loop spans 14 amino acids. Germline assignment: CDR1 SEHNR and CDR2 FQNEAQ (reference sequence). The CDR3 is CASSLYRGTDTQYF. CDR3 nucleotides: TGTGCCAGCAGCTTATACCGCGGCACAGATACGCAGTATTTT.

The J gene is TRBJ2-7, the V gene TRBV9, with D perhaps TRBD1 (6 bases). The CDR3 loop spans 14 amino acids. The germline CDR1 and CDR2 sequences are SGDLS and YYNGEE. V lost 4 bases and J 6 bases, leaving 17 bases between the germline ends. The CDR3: CASSPRLGQREQYF. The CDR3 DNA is TGTGCCAGCAGCCCCCGACTTGGACAGCGCGAGCAGTACTTC. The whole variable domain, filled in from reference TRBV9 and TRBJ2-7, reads DSGVTQTPKHLITATGQRVTLRCSPRSGDLSVYWYQQSLDQGLQFLIQYYNGEERAKGNILERFSAQQFPDLHSELNLSSLELGDSALYFCASSPRLGQREQYFGPGTRLTVT.

CDR3 residues: CASSSQGDRDTGYTF. The CDR3 region has the DNA TGCGCCAGCAGCTCCCAGGGGGACAGGGATACTGGCTACACCTTC. The V call is TRBV5-1, the J call TRBJ1-2; 9 bases agree with TRBD1. Germline V gene sequence: CDR1 SGHRS, CDR2 YFSETQ. This CDR3 has 15 amino acids. Trimming took 3 bases from V and 7 from J; bases not matched to a gene: 10.

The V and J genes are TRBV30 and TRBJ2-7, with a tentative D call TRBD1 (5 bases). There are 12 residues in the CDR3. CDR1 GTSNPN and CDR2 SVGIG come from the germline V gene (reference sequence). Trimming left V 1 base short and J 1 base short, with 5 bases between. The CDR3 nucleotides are TGTGCCTGGAGTGAGGGGTCCTACGAGCAGTACTTC. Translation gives CAWSEGSYEQYF.

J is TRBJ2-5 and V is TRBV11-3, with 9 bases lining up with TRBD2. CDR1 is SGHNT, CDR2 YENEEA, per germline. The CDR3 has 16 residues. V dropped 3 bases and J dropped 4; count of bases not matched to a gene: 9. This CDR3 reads CASSFRAREGRETQYF. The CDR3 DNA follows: TGTGCCAGCAGCTTTAGGGCGCGGGAGGGCCGAGAGACCCAGTACTTC.

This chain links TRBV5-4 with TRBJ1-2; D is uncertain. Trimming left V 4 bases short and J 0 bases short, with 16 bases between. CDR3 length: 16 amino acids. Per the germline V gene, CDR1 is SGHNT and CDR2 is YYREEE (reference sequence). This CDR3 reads CASSLGSSGSNYGYTF. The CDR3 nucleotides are TGTGCCAGCAGCCTTGGGTCGTCAGGCTCTAACTATGGCTACACCTTC.

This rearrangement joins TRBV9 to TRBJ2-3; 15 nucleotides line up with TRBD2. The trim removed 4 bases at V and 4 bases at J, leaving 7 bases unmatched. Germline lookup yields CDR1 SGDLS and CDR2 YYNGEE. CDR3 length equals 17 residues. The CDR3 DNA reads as TGTGCCAGCAGCATTGGGACTAGCGGGAGGAGGGCAGATACGCAGTATTTT. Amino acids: CASSIGTSGRRADTQYF.

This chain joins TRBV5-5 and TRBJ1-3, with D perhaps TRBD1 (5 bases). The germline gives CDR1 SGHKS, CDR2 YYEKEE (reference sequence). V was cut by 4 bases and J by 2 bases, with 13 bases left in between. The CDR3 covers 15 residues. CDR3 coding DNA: TGTGCCAGCAGCGGAGACAGAGCCACTGGAAACACCATATATTTT. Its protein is CASSGDRATGNTIYF. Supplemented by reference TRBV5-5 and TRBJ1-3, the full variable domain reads DAGVTQSPTHLIKTRGQQVTLRCSPISGHKSVSWYQQVLGQGPQFIFQYYEKEERGRGNFPDRFSARQFPNYSSELNVNALLLGDSALYLCASSGDRATGNTIYFGEGSWLTVV.

The CDR3 protein is CASSEAYGNQPQHF. CDR3 in DNA: TGTGCCAGCAGTGAAGCTTACGGGAATCAGCCCCAGCATTTT. This sequence joins TRBV2 and TRBJ1-5; D is unclear. This CDR3 comprises 14 residues. V was shortened by 0 bases and J by 4 bases, with 7 bases between the two germline ends. Germline CDR1 reads SNHLY; CDR2 reads FYNNEI. The full variable domain, with the rest looked up from reference TRBV2 and TRBJ1-5, is EPEVTQTPSHQVTQMGQEVILRCVPISNHLYFYWYRQILGQKVEFLVSFYNNEISEKSEIFDDQFSVERPDGSNFTLKIRSTKLEDSAMYFCASSEAYGNQPQHFGDGTRLSIL.

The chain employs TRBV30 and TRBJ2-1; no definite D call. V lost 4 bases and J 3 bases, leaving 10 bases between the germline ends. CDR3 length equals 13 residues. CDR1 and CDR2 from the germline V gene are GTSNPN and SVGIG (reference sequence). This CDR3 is CAWTPDFYNEQFF. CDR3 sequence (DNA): TGTGCCTGGACCCCCGACTTCTACAATGAGCAGTTCTTC.

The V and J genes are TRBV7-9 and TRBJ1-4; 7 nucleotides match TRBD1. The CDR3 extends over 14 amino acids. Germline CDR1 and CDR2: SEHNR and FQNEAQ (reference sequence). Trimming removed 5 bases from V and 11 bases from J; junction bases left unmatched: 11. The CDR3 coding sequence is TGTGCCAGCAGCATCCGGGACAGCGGATGGAAACTGTTTTTT. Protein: CASSIRDSGWKLFF. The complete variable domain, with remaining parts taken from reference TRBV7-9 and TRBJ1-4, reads DTGVSQNPRHKITKRGQNVTFRCDPISEHNRLYWYRQTLGQGPEFLTYFQNEAQLEKSRLLSDRFSAERPKGSFSTLEIQRTEQGDSAMYLCASSIRDSGWKLFFGSGTQLSVL.

CDR3 residues: CASSPSGVRDNEQFF. DNA for the CDR3: TGTGCCAGTTCCCCGTCCGGGGTTCGCGACAATGAGCAGTTCTTC. The chain uses TRBV19 and TRBJ2-1, with D possibly matching TRBD2 (5 bases). The CDR3 contains 15 residues. In germline, CDR1 is LNHDA, CDR2 SQIVND (reference sequence). The germline V and J ends were trimmed by 8 bases and 5 bases, with 19 bases remaining between them.

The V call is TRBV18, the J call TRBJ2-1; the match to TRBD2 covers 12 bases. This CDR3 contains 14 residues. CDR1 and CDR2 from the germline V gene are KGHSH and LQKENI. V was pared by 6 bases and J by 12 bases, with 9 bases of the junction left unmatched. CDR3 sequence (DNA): TGTGCCAGCTCTCCTAGCGGGGGGGCCTCAGGGCAGTTCTTC. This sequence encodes CASSPSGGASGQFF.

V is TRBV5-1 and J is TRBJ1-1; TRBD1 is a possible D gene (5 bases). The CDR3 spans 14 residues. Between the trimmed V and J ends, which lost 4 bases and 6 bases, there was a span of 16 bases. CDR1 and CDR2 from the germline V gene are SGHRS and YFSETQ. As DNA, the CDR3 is TGCGCCAGCAGCCAAGGGACGGCCGGGGCTGAAGCTTTCTTT. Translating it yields CASSQGTAGAEAFF.

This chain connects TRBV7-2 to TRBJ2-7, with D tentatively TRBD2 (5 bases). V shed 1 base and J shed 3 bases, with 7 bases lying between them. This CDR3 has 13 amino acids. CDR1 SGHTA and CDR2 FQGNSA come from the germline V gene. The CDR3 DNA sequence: TGTGCCAGCAGCTTAGGAGGAGGCTACGAGCAGTACTTC. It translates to CASSLGGGYEQYF.

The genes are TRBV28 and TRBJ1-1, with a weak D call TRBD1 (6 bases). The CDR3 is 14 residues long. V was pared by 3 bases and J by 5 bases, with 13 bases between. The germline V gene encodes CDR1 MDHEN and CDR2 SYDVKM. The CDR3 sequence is CASSFLQGSTEAFF. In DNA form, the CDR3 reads TGTGCCAGCAGTTTCCTCCAGGGGAGTACTGAAGCTTTCTTT.

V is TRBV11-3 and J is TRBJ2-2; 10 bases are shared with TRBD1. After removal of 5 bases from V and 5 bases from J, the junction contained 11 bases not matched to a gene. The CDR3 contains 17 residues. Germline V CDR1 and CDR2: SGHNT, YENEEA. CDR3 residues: CASSNPGGQGRTGELFF. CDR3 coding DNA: TGTGCCAGCAGCAACCCAGGGGGACAGGGGAGAACCGGGGAGCTGTTTTTT. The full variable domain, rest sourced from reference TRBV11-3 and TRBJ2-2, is EAGVVQSPRYKIIEKKQPVAFWCNPISGHNTLYWYLQNLGQGPELLIRYENEEAVDDSQLPKDRFSAERLKGVDSTLKIQPAELGDSAVYLCASSNPGGQGRTGELFFGEGSRLTVL.

This chain's CDR3 is CASSESGTGELFF. The DNA of the CDR3 is TGTGCCAGCAGTGAATCAGGGACCGGGGAGCTGTTTTTT. This chain joins TRBV25-1 and TRBJ2-2; possibly TRBD1 for D (5 bases). The CDR3 is made up of 13 amino acids. Trimming stripped 1 base from V and 5 bases from J, with 5 bases between. Germline V gene data show CDR1 as MGHDK and CDR2 as SYGVNS.